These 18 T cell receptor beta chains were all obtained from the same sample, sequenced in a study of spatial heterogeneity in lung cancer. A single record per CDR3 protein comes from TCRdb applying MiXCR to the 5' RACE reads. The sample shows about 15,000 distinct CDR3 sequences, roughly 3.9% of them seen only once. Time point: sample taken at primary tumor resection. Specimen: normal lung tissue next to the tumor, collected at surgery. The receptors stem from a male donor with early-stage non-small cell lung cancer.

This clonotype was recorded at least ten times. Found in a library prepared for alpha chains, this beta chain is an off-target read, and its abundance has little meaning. Here the CDR3 DNA reads TGCGCCAGCAGCCAAGATCCTTGGGTATTACAAGAGACCCAGTACTTC. Its protein is CASSQDPWVLQETQYF. V usage is TRBV4-1 and J usage is TRBJ2-5; D unresolved. Germline CDR1 reads MGHRA; CDR2 reads YSYEKL. V gave up 0 bases and J gave up 2 bases, with 13 bases separating them. CDR3 length equals 16 residues.

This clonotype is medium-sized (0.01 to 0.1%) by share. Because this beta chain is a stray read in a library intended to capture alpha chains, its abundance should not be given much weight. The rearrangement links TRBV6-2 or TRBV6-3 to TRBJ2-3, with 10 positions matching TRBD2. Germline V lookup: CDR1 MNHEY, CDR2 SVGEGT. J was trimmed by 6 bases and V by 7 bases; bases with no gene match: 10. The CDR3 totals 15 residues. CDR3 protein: CASTRLAGGRDTQYF. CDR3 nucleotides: TGTGCCAGCACCCGATTAGCGGGAGGACGGGATACGCAGTATTTT.

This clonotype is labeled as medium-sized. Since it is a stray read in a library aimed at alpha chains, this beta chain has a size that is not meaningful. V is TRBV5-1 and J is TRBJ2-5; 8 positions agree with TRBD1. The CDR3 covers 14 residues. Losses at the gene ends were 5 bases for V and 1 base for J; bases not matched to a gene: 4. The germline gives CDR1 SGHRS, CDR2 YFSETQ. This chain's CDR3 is CASRRTGGQETQYF. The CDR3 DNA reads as TGCGCCAGCAGGCGAACAGGGGGCCAAGAGACCCAGTACTTC.

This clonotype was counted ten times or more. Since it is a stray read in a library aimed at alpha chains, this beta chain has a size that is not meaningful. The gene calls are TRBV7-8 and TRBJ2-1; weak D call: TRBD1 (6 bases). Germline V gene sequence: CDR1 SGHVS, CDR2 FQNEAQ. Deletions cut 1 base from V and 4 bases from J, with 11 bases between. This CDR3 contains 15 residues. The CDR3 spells CASSLEGVTYNEQFF. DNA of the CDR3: TGTGCCAGCAGCTTAGAGGGGGTCACGTACAATGAGCAGTTCTTC.

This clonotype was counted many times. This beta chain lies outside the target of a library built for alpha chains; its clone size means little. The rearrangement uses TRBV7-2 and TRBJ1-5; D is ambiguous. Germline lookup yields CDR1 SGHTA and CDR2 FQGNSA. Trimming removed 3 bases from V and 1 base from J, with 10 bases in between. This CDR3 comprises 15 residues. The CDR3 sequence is CASSFIGGSNQPQHF. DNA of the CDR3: TGTGCCAGCAGCTTTATTGGAGGCAGCAATCAGCCCCAGCATTTT.

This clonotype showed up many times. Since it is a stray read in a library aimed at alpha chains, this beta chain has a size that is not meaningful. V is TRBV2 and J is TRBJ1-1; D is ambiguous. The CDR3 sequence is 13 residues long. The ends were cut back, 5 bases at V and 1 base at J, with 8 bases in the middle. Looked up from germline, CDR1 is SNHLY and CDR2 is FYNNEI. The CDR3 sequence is CASSFGRNTEAFF. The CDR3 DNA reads TGTGCCAGCAGTTTTGGGCGGAACACTGAAGCTTTCTTT.

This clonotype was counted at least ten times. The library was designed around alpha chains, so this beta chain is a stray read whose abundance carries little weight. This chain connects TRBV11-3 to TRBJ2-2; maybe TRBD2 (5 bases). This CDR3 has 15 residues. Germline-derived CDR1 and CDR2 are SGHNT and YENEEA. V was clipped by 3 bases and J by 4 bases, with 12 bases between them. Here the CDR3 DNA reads TGTGCCAGCAGCTTTACTACCGCGGGCACCGGGGAGCTGTTTTTT. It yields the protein CASSFTTAGTGELFF.

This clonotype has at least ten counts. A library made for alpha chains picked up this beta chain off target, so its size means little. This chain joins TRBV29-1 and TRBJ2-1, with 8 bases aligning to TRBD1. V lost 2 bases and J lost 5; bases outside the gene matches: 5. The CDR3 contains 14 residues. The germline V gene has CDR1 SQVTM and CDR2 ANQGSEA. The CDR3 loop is CSVETRTGHNEQFF. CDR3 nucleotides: TGCAGCGTTGAAACCAGGACAGGGCACAATGAGCAGTTCTTC.

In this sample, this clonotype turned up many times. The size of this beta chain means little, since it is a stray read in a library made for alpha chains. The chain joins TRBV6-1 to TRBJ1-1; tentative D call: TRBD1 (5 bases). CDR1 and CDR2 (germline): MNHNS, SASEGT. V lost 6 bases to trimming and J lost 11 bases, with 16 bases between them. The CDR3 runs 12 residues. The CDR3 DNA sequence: TGTGCCAGCAGGCCCCTAAGGGACGGGGCTTTCTTT. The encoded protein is CASRPLRDGAFF.

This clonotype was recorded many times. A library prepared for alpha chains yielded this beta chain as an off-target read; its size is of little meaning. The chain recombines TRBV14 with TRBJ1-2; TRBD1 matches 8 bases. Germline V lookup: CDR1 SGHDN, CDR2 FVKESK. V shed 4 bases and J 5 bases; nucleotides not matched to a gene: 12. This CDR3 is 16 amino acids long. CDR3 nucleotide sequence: TGTGCCAGCAGCCGCGGACAGGGCCAACTCCTGTATGGCTACACCTTC. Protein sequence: CASSRGQGQLLYGYTF.

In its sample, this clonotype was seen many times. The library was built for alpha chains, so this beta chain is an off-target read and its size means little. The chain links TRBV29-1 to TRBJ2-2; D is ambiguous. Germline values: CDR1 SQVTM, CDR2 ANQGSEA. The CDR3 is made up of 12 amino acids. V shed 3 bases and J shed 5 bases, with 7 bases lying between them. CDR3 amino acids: CSVDWGTGELFF. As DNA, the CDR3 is TGCAGCGTTGATTGGGGAACCGGGGAGCTGTTTTTT.

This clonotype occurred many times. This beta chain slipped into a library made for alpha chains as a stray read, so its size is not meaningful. This CDR3 is CASSLVASGNTGELFF. In nucleotides, the CDR3 is TGTGCCAGCAGCTTAGTGGCTAGCGGGAACACCGGGGAGCTGTTTTTT. The rearrangement links TRBV7-9 to TRBJ2-2; TRBD2 matches 7 bases. The germline gives CDR1 SEHNR, CDR2 FQNEAQ (reference sequence). V lost 1 base and J lost 1; bases outside the gene matches: 3. The CDR3 totals 16 residues. The full variable domain, its missing parts supplied by reference TRBV7-9 and TRBJ2-2, is DTGVSQNPRHKITKRGQNVTFRCDPISEHNRLYWYRQTLGQGPEFLTYFQNEAQLEKSRLLSDRFSAERPKGSFSTLEIQRTEQGDSAMYLCASSLVASGNTGELFFGEGSRLTVL.

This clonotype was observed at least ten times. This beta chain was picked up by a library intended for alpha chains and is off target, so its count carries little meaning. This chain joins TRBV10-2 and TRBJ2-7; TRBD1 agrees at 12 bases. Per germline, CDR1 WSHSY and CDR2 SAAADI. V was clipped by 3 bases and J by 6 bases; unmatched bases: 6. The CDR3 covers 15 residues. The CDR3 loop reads CASSDPGQGAGEQYF. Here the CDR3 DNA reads TGCGCCAGCAGTGATCCGGGACAGGGGGCGGGCGAGCAGTACTTC.

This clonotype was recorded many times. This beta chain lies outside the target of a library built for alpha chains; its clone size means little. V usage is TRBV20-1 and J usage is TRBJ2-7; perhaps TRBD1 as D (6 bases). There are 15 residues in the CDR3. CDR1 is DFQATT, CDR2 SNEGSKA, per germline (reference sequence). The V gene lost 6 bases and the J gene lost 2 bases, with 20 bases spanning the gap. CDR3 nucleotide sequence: TGCAGTGCGTTTCGCAGGGGTATCCACCCCTACGAGCAGTACTTC. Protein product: CSAFRRGIHPYEQYF.

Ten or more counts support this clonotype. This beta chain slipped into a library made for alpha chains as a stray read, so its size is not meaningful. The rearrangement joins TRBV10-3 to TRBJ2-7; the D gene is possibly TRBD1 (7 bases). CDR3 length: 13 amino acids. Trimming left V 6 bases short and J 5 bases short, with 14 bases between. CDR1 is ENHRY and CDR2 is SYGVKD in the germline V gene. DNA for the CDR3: TGTGCCATCAGCGGGGGACAGCCTAACGAGCAGTACTTC. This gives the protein CAISGGQPNEQYF.

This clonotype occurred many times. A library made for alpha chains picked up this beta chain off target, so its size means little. The CDR3 sequence: CASSLAVRGRGEKLFF. In DNA, the CDR3 is TGTGCCAGCAGCTTAGCAGTCCGAGGCCGTGGTGAAAAACTGTTTTTT. The chain has TRBV7-2 and TRBJ1-4, with D unclear. CDR1 is SGHTA and CDR2 is FQGNSA in the germline V gene. The ends were cut back, 0 bases at V and 7 bases at J, with 15 bases in the middle. The CDR3 is made up of 16 amino acids.

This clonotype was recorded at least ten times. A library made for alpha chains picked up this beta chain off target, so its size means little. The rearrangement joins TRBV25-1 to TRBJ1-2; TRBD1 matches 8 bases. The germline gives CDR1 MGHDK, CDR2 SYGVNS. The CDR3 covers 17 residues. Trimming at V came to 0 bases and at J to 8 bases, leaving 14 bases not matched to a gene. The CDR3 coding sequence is TGTGCCAGCAGTGAATATTCCGGGGGGACAGGCCGTTTAGGCTACACCTTC. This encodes CASSEYSGGTGRLGYTF.

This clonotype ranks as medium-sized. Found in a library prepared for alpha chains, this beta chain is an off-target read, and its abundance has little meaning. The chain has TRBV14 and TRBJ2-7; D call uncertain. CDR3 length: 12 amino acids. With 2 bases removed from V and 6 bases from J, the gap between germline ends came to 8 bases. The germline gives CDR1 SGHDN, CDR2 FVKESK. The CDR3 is CASSQFMGEQYF. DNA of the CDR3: TGTGCCAGCAGCCAATTTATGGGCGAGCAGTACTTC.